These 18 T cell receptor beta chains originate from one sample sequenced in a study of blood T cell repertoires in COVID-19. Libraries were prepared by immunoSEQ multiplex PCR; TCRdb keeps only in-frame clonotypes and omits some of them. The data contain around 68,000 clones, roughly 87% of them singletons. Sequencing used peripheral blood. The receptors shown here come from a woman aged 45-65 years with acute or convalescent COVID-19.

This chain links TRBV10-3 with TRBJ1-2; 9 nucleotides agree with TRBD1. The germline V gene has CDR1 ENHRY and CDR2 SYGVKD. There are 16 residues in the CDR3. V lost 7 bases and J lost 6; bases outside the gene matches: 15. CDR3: CAITAGTGSGRDGYTF. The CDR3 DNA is TGTGCCATCACGGCCGGGACAGGGAGCGGAAGGGATGGCTACACCTTC.

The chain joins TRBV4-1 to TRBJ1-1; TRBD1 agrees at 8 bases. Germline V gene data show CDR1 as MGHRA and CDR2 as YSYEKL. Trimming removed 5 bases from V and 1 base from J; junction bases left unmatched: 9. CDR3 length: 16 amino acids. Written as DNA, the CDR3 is TGCGCCAGCAGCTCACCAGGGGGCGCTGGGAACACTGAAGCTTTCTTT. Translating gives CASSSPGGAGNTEAFF.

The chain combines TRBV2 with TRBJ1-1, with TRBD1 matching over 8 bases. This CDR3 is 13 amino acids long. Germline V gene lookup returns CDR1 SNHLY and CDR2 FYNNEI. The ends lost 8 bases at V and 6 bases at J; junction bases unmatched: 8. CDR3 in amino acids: CASSFGQGSEAFF. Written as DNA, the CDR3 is TGTGCCAGCTCTTTCGGACAGGGCTCTGAAGCTTTCTTT.

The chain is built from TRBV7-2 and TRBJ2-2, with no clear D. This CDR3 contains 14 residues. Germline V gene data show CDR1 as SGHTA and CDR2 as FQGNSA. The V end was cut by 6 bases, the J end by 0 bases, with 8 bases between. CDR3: CASRAAANTGELFF. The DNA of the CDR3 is TGTGCCAGCAGGGCGGCGGCGAACACCGGGGAGCTGTTTTTT. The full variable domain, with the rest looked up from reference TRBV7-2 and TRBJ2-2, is GAGVSQSPSNKVTEKGKDVELRCDPISGHTALYWYRQSLGQGLEFLIYFQGNSAPDKSGLPSDRFSAERTGGSVSTLTIQRTQQEDSAVYLCASRAAANTGELFFGEGSRLTVL.

Here the CDR3 reads CASSLGGLETQYF. DNA for the CDR3: TGTGCCAGCAGTTTAGGGGGCCTGGAGACCCAGTACTTC. The chain employs TRBV12-3 or TRBV12-4 and TRBJ2-5; maybe TRBD1 (5 bases). The CDR3 totals 13 residues. V lost 1 base and J lost 5, with 8 bases in between.

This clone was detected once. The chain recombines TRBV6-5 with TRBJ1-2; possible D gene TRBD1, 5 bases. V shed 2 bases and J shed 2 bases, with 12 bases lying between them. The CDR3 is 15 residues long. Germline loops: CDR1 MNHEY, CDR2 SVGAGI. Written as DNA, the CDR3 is TGTGCCAGCAGTTACGGGGGTAGCGGGAACTATGGCTACACCTTC. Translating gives CASSYGGSGNYGYTF.

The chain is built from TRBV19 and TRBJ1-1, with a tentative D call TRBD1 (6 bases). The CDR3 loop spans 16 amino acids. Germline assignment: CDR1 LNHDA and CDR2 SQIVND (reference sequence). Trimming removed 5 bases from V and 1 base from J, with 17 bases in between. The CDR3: CASSADSARGNTEAFF. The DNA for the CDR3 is TGTGCCAGTAGTGCGGACAGCGCCAGAGGGAACACTGAAGCTTTCTTT.

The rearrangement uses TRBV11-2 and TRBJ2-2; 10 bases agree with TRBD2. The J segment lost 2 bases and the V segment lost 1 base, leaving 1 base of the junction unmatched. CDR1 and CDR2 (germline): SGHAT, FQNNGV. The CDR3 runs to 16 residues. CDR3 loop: CASSLGLAGNTGELFF. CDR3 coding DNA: TGTGCCAGCAGCTTAGGACTAGCGGGTAACACCGGGGAGCTGTTTTTT.

The CDR3 DNA follows: TGTGCCAGCTCCGGGACAGGGAGCAATCAGCCCCAGCATTTT. This encodes CASSGTGSNQPQHF. The V and J genes are TRBV18 and TRBJ1-5, with TRBD1 matching 9 bases. The CDR3 sequence is 14 residues long. CDR1 is KGHSH and CDR2 is LQKENI in the germline V gene. Germline trimming cut 6 bases from V and 1 base from J; bases unmatched to any gene: 1. The full variable domain, completed using reference TRBV18 and TRBJ1-5, is NAGVMQNPRHLVRRRGQEARLRCSPMKGHSHVYWYRQLPEEGLKFMVYLQKENIIDESGMPKERFSAEFPKEGPSILRIQQVVRGDSAAYFCASSGTGSNQPQHFGDGTRLSIL.

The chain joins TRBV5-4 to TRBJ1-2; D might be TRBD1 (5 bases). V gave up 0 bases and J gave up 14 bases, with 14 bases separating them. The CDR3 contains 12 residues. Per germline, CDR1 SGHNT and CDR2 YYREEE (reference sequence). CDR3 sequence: CASSLEAGPGTF. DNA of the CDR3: TGTGCCAGCAGCTTGGAGGCGGGACCGGGGACCTTC.

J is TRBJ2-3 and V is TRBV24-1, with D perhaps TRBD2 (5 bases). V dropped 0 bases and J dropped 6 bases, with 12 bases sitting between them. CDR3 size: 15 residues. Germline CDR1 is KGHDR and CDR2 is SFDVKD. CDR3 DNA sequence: TGTGCCACCAGTGATTTGTCGGGGAAGGGTGATACGCAGTATTTT. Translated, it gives CATSDLSGKGDTQYF.

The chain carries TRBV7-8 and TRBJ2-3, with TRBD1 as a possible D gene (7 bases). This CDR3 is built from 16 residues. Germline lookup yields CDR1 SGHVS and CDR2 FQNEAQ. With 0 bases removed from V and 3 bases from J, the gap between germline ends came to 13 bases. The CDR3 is CASSLAGRGRTDTQYF. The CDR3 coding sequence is TGTGCCAGCAGCTTAGCTGGCAGGGGGAGGACAGATACGCAGTATTTT. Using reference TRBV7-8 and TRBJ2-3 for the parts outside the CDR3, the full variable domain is GAGVSQSPRYKVAKRGQDVALRCDPISGHVSLFWYQQALGQGPEFLTYFQNEAQLDKSGLPSDRFFAERPEGSVSTLKIQRTQQEDSAVYLCASSLAGRGRTDTQYFGPGTRLTVL.

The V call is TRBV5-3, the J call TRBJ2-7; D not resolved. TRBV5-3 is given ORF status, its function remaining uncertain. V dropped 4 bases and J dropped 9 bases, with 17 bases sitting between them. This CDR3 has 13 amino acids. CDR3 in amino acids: CARSRPLGFGQYF. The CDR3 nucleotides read TGTGCCAGAAGCCGCCCACTCGGGTTCGGGCAGTACTTC.

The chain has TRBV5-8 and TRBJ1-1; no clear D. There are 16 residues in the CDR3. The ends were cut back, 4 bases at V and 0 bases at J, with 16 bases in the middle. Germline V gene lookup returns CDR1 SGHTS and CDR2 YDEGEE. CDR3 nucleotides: TGTGCCAGCAGCCCCGGACTGAATCCTATGAACACTGAAGCTTTCTTT. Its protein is CASSPGLNPMNTEAFF.

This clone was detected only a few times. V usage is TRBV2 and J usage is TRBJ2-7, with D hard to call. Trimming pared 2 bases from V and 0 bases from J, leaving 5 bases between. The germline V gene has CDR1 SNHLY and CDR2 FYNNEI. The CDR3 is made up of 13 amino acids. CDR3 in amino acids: CASSELLSYEQYF. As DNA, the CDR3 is TGTGCCAGCAGTGAACTACTCTCCTACGAGCAGTACTTC.

CDR3 in DNA: TGTGCCAGCTCACTAACCTGGACTAGAGGAGAGGGGGGCGAGCAGTTCTTC. Protein product: CASSLTWTRGEGGEQFF. This chain joins TRBV18 and TRBJ2-1; perhaps TRBD2 as D (7 bases). V was shortened by 4 bases and J by 10 bases, with 26 bases between the two germline ends. The V gene's germline CDR1 is KGHSH and CDR2 LQKENI. The CDR3 spans 17 residues.

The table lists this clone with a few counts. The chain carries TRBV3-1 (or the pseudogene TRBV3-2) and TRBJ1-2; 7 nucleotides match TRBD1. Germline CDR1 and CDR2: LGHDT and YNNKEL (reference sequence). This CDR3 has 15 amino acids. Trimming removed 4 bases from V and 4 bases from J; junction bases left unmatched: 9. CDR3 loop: CASSLTTGKGYGYTF. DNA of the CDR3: TGTGCCAGCAGCCTAACGACAGGGAAAGGCTATGGCTACACCTTC.

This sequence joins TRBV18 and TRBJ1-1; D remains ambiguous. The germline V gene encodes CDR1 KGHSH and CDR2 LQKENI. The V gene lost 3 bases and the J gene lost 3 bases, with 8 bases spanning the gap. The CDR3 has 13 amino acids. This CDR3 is CASSPQLDTEAFF. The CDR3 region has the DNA TGTGCCAGCTCACCCCAACTTGACACTGAAGCTTTCTTT.